Shown below are 28 T cell receptor beta chains from a single sample sequenced in a study of T cells in Graves' hyperthyroidism and ophthalmopathy. RNA transcripts provided the source from which TCR beta CDR3 regions were amplified. TCR CDR3 underwent first-round RT-PCR with the HTBI primer set. TCRdb re-called the multiplex PCR reads with MiXCR, one entry per CDR3 protein. Found here are 400,000 to 550,000 distinct CDR3 sequences, roughly a quarter of them singletons; the top ten hold approximately 10%. The sample was blood. These receptors were collected from a woman aged 25 to 39 with Graves' ophthalmopathy.

This clonotype was observed at least ten times. The rearrangement links TRBV3-1 to TRBJ1-2; 11 nucleotides line up with TRBD1. Trimming cost V 3 bases and J 8 bases; bases outside gene matches: 5. This CDR3 comprises 14 residues. Germline CDR1 LGHDT, CDR2 YNNKEL (reference sequence). In DNA form, the CDR3 reads TGTGCCAGCAGCCATTCGGACAGGGGGCGAGGCTACACCTTC. This gives the protein CASSHSDRGRGYTF.

The chain uses TRBV2 and TRBJ2-7; D not certain. V dropped 6 bases and J dropped 0 bases, with 12 bases sitting between them. Germline V gives CDR1 SNHLY, CDR2 FYNNEI. This CDR3 region has 14 residues. CDR3 residues: CASSYTQNSYEQYF. The CDR3 nucleotides read TGTGCCAGCAGCTATACACAGAACTCCTACGAGCAGTACTTC.

This clonotype has only a few counts. CDR3 coding DNA: TGCGCCAGCAGCCACCCAGGGGTTACTGGCTACACCTTC. Encoded protein: CASSHPGVTGYTF. This rearrangement joins TRBV4-1 to TRBJ1-2; D possibly corresponds to TRBD1 (6 bases). CDR3 length equals 13 residues. Looked up from germline, CDR1 is MGHRA and CDR2 is YSYEKL. The V gene lost 3 bases and the J gene lost 7 bases, with 12 bases spanning the gap.

This clonotype was observed at least ten times. This chain joins TRBV6-5 and TRBJ2-5, with D perhaps being TRBD1 or TRBD2 (5 bases each). Trimming removed 4 bases at V and 4 bases at J, with 13 bases between. Germline-derived CDR1 and CDR2 are MNHEY and SVGAGI. The CDR3 contains 14 residues. CDR3 in DNA: TGTGCCAGCAGTTTTGATCCGGGACCAGAGACCCAGTACTTC. Translated: CASSFDPGPETQYF.

This clonotype was seen ten or more times. V is TRBV7-8 and J is TRBJ1-5; unclear D gene. V lost 5 bases and J 3 bases, leaving 11 bases between the germline ends. From germline, CDR1 is SGHVS and CDR2 FQNEAQ. The CDR3 totals 14 residues. CDR3 residues: CASSERQSNQPQHF. In nucleotides, the CDR3 is TGTGCCAGCAGCGAGAGGCAGTCCAATCAGCCCCAGCATTTT.

At least ten counts were recorded for this clonotype. The chain carries TRBV12-3 or TRBV12-4 and TRBJ1-1; the D is unclear. This CDR3 comprises 15 residues. With 3 bases removed from V and 1 base from J, the gap between germline ends came to 12 bases. CDR3 DNA: TGTGCCAGCAGTTTGGTGGGTCTGGGGAACACTGAAGCTTTCTTT. This codes for CASSLVGLGNTEAFF.

The table lists this clonotype with many counts. The chain links TRBV29-1 to TRBJ2-2; possible D gene TRBD1, 5 bases. The CDR3 is 13 residues long. The V end was cut by 3 bases, the J end by 3 bases, with 8 bases between. Germline CDR1 and CDR2: SQVTM and ANQGSEA. The CDR3 spells CSVDQGYTGELFF. CDR3 coding DNA: TGCAGCGTTGACCAGGGCTACACCGGGGAGCTGTTTTTT.

This clonotype was observed at least ten times. At one of its ends the junction is not consistent with the germline gene, which may arise from a read error. This rearrangement joins TRBV12-3 or TRBV12-4 to TRBJ1-2, with D perhaps TRBD1 (6 bases). CDR3 length: 14 residues. The DNA for the CDR3 is TGTGCCAGCAGTTTAGGTACAGGGAGCTATCGCTACACCTTC. Encoded protein: CASSLGTGSYRYTF.

This clonotype has at least ten counts. The genes are TRBV6-2 or TRBV6-3 and TRBJ1-2, with D possibly being TRBD1 (6 bases). V was shortened by 6 bases and J by 8 bases, with 19 bases between the two germline ends. This CDR3 is 14 amino acids long. The germline V gene encodes CDR1 MNHEY and CDR2 SVGEGT. CDR3 sequence (DNA): TGTGCCAGCAGATCATCTCGACAGGTTGGGGGCTACACCTTC. It specifies CASRSSRQVGGYTF.

This clonotype came up a few times. V is TRBV6-1 and J is TRBJ2-5, with D tentatively TRBD1 (6 bases). CDR1 and CDR2 from the germline V gene are MNHNS and SASEGT. The V and J ends lost 7 bases and 2 bases respectively, with 14 bases between them. The CDR3 is 14 residues long. CDR3 sequence: CASTTGTKQETQYF. CDR3 sequence (DNA): TGTGCCAGCACCACCGGGACAAAACAAGAGACCCAGTACTTC.

As for this clonotype: This may stem from a read error, because a much larger clone lies one nucleotide away. The chain carries TRBV7-9 and TRBJ2-7, with D uncertain. The CDR3 consists of 14 residues. In germline, CDR1 is SEHNR, CDR2 FQNEAQ (reference sequence). The CDR3, as DNA: TGTGCCAGCAGCTTAGACCCGGCCTCCTACGAGCAGTGCTTC. Translation: CASSLDPASYEQCF.

The chain uses TRBV12-3 or TRBV12-4 and TRBJ1-2; D might be TRBD1 (5 bases). CDR3 length equals 11 residues. Between the trimmed V and J ends, which lost 7 bases and 6 bases, there was a span of 9 bases. The CDR3 DNA reads as TGTGCCAGCACACTAGGGGATGGCTACACCTTC. It specifies CASTLGDGYTF.

This clonotype was seen many times. J is TRBJ2-7 and V is TRBV5-1, with 7 bases that match TRBD1. Trimming at V came to 4 bases and at J to 0 bases, leaving 4 bases not matched to a gene. CDR1 and CDR2 (germline): SGHRS, YFSETQ. The CDR3 length is 14 residues. CDR3 DNA: TGCGCCAGCAGCATGGGGACAGACTCCTACGAGCAGTACTTC. Protein: CASSMGTDSYEQYF.

The chain uses TRBV5-1 and TRBJ2-7; D perhaps matches TRBD2 (6 bases). The CDR3 runs 15 residues. The germline V gene encodes CDR1 SGHRS and CDR2 YFSETQ. V lost 4 bases and J lost 2, with 16 bases in between. The DNA for the CDR3 is TGCGCCAGCAGCGAAGACCACTCGGGGGCCTACGAGCAGTACTTC. This codes for CASSEDHSGAYEQYF. The variable domain in full, completed from reference TRBV5-1 and TRBJ2-7, reads KAGVTQTPRYLIKTRGQQVTLSCSPISGHRSVSWYQQTPGQGLQFLFEYFSETQRNKGNFPGRFSGRQFSNSRSEMNVSTLELGDSALYLCASSEDHSGAYEQYFGPGTRLTVT.

This clonotype was picked up a small number of times. A much larger clone lies one base from this, so it may be a read error. The rearrangement uses TRBV4-1 and TRBJ1-2, with D maybe TRBD1 (6 bases). This CDR3 region has 14 residues. Germline V gene data show CDR1 as MGHRA and CDR2 as YSYEKL. Deletions cut 1 base from V and 4 bases from J, with 10 bases between. As DNA, the CDR3 is TGCGCCAGCAGCCAAGCTGGACAGAGCTATGGCTACACCTTC. This codes for CASSQAGQSYGYTF.

This clonotype has a count of ten or more. The chain links TRBV7-6 to TRBJ2-7; TRBD2 agrees at 9 bases. This CDR3 contains 15 residues. Germline CDR1 reads SGHVS; CDR2 reads FNYEAQ. Unmatched junction bases numbered 5, after V lost 5 bases and J lost 0 bases. CDR3 nucleotides: TGTGCCAGCAGCAGCGGCGGGGGGGACTCCTACGAGCAGTACTTC. Its protein product is CASSSGGGDSYEQYF.

This clonotype was counted at least ten times. J is TRBJ2-7 and V is TRBV6-2 or TRBV6-3, with D perhaps being TRBD1 or TRBD2 (5 bases each). Looked up from germline, CDR1 is MNHEY and CDR2 is SVGEGT. Trimming removed 5 bases from V and 7 bases from J, with 18 bases in between. The length of the CDR3 is 14 residues. The CDR3 region is CASSPTGASREQYF. CDR3 coding DNA: TGTGCCAGCAGTCCAACCGGGGCTTCGCGGGAGCAGTACTTC.

This clonotype was seen repeatedly, ten times or more. Here the CDR3 DNA reads TGTGCCAGCAGCTTAGCCGGGGGGGGTAAGGGATACTATGGCTACACCTTC. Translation gives CASSLAGGGKGYYGYTF. The gene calls are TRBV7-2 and TRBJ1-2; perhaps TRBD1 as D (5 bases). Trimming took 0 bases from V and 3 from J, leaving 17 bases between them. Per germline, CDR1 SGHTA and CDR2 FQGNSA. This CDR3 has 17 residues.

This clonotype has a count of ten or more. The CDR3 DNA reads TGTGCCAGCAGGGGGGACACATCCTACGAGCAGTACTTC. Amino acids: CASRGDTSYEQYF. This chain connects TRBV12-3 or TRBV12-4 to TRBJ2-7, with D perhaps matching TRBD1 (6 bases). Trimming took off 6 bases at V and 1 base at J, with 10 bases between the two ends. The CDR3 consists of 13 residues.

This clonotype has ten or more counts. The chain combines TRBV12-3 or TRBV12-4 with TRBJ2-7; TRBD1 might be the D (6 bases). The V end was cut by 0 bases, the J end by 3 bases, with 6 bases between. The CDR3 length is 13 residues. Written as DNA, the CDR3 is TGTGCCAGCAGTTTAGCAGGGGGCTACGAGCAGTACTTC. Translated: CASSLAGGYEQYF.

This clonotype was seen ten or more times. The rearrangement links TRBV20-1 to TRBJ2-7; TRBD1 matches at 8 bases. This CDR3 region has 13 residues. Germline CDR1 is DFQATT and CDR2 is SNEGSKA (reference sequence). Unmatched junction bases numbered 8, after V lost 6 bases and J lost 4 bases. The CDR3 coding sequence is TGCAGTGCGATTGGACAGGGCGGGTACGAGCAGTACTTC. Translated: CSAIGQGGYEQYF.

The gene calls are TRBV11-2 and TRBJ2-7; D unresolved. V was cut by 6 bases and J by 7 bases, with 19 bases left in between. The germline gives CDR1 SGHAT, CDR2 FQNNGV. This CDR3 is 14 amino acids long. The CDR3 sequence: CASRATNSQMEQYF. CDR3 in DNA: TGTGCCAGCAGAGCTACGAACTCGCAAATGGAGCAGTACTTC.

V and J are TRBV12-3 or TRBV12-4 and TRBJ2-7; 8 positions match TRBD2. The CDR3 totals 14 residues. The trim removed 6 bases at V and 2 bases at J, leaving 6 bases unmatched. The CDR3, as DNA: TGTGCCAGCAGACCCGTCGGGGGGGCCTACGAGCAGTACTTC. Translated: CASRPVGGAYEQYF.

J is TRBJ2-5 and V is TRBV5-1, with TRBD2 identical over 13 bases. Germline CDR1 SGHRS, CDR2 YFSETQ. The CDR3 totals 18 residues. Unmatched junction bases numbered 9, after V lost 2 bases and J lost 2 bases. CDR3 loop: CASSFGGLAGTLQETQYF. DNA for the CDR3: TGCGCCAGCAGCTTTGGGGGACTAGCGGGGACATTACAAGAGACCCAGTACTTC.

This clonotype has a count of ten or more. This chain connects TRBV27 to TRBJ1-5; 9 bases line up with TRBD1. CDR3 length equals 14 residues. With V trimmed by 5 bases and J by 5 bases, 4 bases remained unmatched. The V gene's germline CDR1 is MNHEY and CDR2 SMNVEV (reference sequence). CDR3 in amino acids: CASSTGQGYQPQHF. The CDR3 DNA follows: TGTGCCAGCAGTACAGGACAGGGGTATCAGCCCCAGCATTTT.

This clonotype turned up a few times. The V and J genes are TRBV4-1 and TRBJ2-7, with D unclear. The CDR3 covers 14 residues. V lost 1 base and J 6 bases, leaving 13 bases between the germline ends. Germline V gives CDR1 MGHRA, CDR2 YSYEKL. This CDR3 reads CASSQAGFSGEQYF. Written as DNA, the CDR3 is TGCGCCAGCAGCCAAGCGGGCTTCTCGGGCGAGCAGTACTTC.

This clonotype was observed a few times. The chain carries TRBV28 and TRBJ1-2; D not resolved. V lost 2 bases and J 11 bases, leaving 12 bases between the germline ends. In germline, CDR1 is MDHEN, CDR2 SYDVKM. CDR3 size: 12 residues. CDR3 loop: CASSLVLEAYTF. The CDR3 DNA reads TGTGCCAGCAGTTTAGTATTGGAGGCGTACACCTTC.

This clonotype was seen more than once but under ten times. V and J are TRBV4-3 and TRBJ2-3; perhaps D is TRBD1 or TRBD2 (5 bases each). The CDR3 is 16 amino acids. V shed 4 bases and J shed 2 bases, with 16 bases lying between them. Germline V gives CDR1 LGHNA, CDR2 YSLEER. The CDR3 reads CASSPTSSGPTDTQYF. The CDR3 nucleotides are TGCGCCAGCAGCCCCACCTCCTCGGGACCCACAGATACGCAGTATTTT.